Following are 3 T cell receptor beta chains from one sample sequenced in a study of blood T cell repertoires in COVID-19. Libraries were prepared by immunoSEQ multiplex PCR; TCRdb keeps only in-frame clonotypes and omits some of them. The sample has roughly 320,000 clones, around nine tenths seen once; the top ten hold about 4%. The sequencing input was PBMCs or T cells enriched from blood (not recorded which). The receptors come from a woman aged 25 to 45 who had been exposed to COVID-19.

The chain uses TRBV3-1 (or the pseudogene TRBV3-2) and TRBJ2-2, with D uncertain. The V gene lost 1 base and the J gene lost 5 bases, with 5 bases spanning the gap. CDR3 size: 13 residues. Germline CDR1 reads LGHDT; CDR2 reads YNNKEL (reference sequence). For the CDR3, the DNA is TGTGCCAGCAGCCAAGGTCTAACCGGGGAGCTGTTTTTT. This sequence encodes CASSQGLTGELFF.

This clone was seen just once. The rearrangement links TRBV5-1 to TRBJ1-1; the D is unclear. The CDR3 runs to 12 residues. V lost 7 bases, J lost 5 bases, and 12 bases lay in between. The germline V gene encodes CDR1 SGHRS and CDR2 YFSETQ. The CDR3 DNA follows: TGCGCCAGCCACAACGTGAGGACTGAAGCTTTCTTT. Residues: CASHNVRTEAFF.

The chain is built from TRBV6-6 and TRBJ2-7, with D perhaps TRBD1 (5 bases). CDR3 length equals 13 residues. Trimming pared 7 bases from V and 0 bases from J, leaving 10 bases between. Germline assignment: CDR1 MNHNY and CDR2 SVGAGI (reference sequence). The CDR3 region is CASIPQASYEQYF. The CDR3, as DNA: TGTGCCAGCATCCCACAGGCCTCCTACGAGCAGTACTTC.